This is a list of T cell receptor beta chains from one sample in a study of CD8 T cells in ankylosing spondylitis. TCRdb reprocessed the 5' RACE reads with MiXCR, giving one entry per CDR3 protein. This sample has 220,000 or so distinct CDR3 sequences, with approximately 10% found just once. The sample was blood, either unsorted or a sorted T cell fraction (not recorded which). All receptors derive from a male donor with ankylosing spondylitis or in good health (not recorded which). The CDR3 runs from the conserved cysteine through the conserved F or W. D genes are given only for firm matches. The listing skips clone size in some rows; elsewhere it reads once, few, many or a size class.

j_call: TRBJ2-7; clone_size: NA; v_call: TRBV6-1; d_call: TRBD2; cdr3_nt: TGTGCCAGCAGCCTTAGCGGGGGGGCCCCCTACGAGCAGTACTTC; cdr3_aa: CASSLSGGAPYEQYF
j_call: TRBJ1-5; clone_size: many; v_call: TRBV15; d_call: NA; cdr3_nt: TGTGCCACCAGCGACGAGAACTTCAGGGGCCGTCAGCCCCAGCATTTT; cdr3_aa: CATSDENFRGRQPQHF
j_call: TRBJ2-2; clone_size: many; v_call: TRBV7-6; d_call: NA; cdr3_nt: TGTGCCAGCAGCCTAATGACCGGGACCTCGAACACCGGGGAGCTGTTTTTT; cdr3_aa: CASSLMTGTSNTGELFF
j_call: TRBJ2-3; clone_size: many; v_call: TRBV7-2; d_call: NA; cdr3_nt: TGTGCCAGCAGCCCTAATAGGGCGGTGGTCACAGATACGCAGTATTTT; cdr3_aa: CASSPNRAVVTDTQYF
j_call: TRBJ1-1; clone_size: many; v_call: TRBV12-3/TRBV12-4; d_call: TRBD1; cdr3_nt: TGTGCCAGCAGTTTCCGACAGGGATTTTACACTGAAGCTTTCTTT; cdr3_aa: CASSFRQGFYTEAFF
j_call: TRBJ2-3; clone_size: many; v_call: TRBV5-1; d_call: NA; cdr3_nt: TGCGCCAGCACAGCCGGGACAAGCACAGATACGCAGTATTTT; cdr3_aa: CASTAGTSTDTQYF
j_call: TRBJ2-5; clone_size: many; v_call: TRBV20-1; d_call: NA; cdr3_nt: TGCAGTGCTAAGGCAGAGACCCAGTACTTC; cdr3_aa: CSAKAETQYF
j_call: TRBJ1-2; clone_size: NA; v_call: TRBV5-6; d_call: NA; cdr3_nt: TGTGCCAGCAGCTTGTTCGGGGTTCAGTTCTCTGGCTACACCTTC; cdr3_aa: CASSLFGVQFSGYTF
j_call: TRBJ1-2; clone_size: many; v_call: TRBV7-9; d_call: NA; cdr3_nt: TGTGCCAGCAGCCTACAACAGGGTGGTTTCTATGGCTACACCTTC; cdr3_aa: CASSLQQGGFYGYTF
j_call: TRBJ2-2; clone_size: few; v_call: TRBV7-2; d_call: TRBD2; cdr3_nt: TGTGCCAGCACCCAAGGACTAGCGGGGACCGGGGAGCTGTTTTTT; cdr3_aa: CASTQGLAGTGELFF
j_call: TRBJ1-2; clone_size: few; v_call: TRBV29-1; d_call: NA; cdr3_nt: TGCAGCGTTGAAGAGGAGCCTTATGGCTACACCTTC; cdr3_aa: CSVEEEPYGYTF
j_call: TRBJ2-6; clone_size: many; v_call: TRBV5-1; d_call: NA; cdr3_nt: TGCGCCAGCAGCTCAAAACGGGACGCAGGGACTGGGGCCAACGTCCTGACTTTC; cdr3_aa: CASSSKRDAGTGANVLTF
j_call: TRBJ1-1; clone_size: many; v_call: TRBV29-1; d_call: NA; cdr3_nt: TGCAGCGTTGTAAGGATCGGTCTGCAGAACACTGAAGCTTTCTTT; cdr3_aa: CSVVRIGLQNTEAFF
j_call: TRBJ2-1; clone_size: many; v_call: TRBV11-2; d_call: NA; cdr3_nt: TGTGCCAGCAGCTTAGAGGGGACGGGGCAGTTCTTC; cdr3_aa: CASSLEGTGQFF
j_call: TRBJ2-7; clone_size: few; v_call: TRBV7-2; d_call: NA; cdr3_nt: TGTGCCAGCAGCTTAGAAGGGGGTATAGGTTACGAGCAGTACTTC; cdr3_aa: CASSLEGGIGYEQYF
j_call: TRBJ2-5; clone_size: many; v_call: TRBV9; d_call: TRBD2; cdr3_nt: TGTGCCAGCAGCGTGACCGGGGAGGGGACCCAGTACTTC; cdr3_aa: CASSVTGEGTQYF
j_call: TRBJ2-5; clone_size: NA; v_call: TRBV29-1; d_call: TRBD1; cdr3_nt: TGCAGCGCCATGACAGGGGAGGATTTGCGGGAGACCCAGTACTTC; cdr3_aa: CSAMTGEDLRETQYF
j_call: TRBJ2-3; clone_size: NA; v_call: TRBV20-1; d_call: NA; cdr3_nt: TGCAGTGCTAGAACCGGCACAGATACGCAGTATTTT; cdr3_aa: CSARTGTDTQYF
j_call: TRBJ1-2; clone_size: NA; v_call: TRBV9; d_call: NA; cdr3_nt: TGTGCCAGCAGCGGGGGACCTGATGGCTACACCTTC; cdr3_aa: CASSGGPDGYTF
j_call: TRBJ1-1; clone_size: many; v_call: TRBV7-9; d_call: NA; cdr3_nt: TGTGCCAGCAGCATACAGGGTGGGGATGAAGCTTTCTTT; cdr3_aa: CASSIQGGDEAFF
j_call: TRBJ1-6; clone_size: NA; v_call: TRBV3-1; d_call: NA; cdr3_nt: TGTGCCAGCAGCCAAGTACAGGGAAGGGCCCTATATGGTTCACCCCTCCACTTT; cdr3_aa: CASSQVQGRALYGSPLHF
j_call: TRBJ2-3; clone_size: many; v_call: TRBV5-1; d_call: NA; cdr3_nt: TGCGCCAGCAGCTTTGGCCCCGGCGAGGGCACAGATACGCAGTATTTT; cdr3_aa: CASSFGPGEGTDTQYF
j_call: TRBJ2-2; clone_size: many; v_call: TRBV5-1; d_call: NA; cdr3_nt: TGCGCCAGCGGTACCGGGACGGAGAACACCGGGGAGCTGTTTTTT; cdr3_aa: CASGTGTENTGELFF
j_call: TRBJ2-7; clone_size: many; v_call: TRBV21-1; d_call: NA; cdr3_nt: TGTGCCAGCAGCAAAGTCTTCCCGACAGGGACTGACGAGCAGTACTTC; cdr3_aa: CASSKVFPTGTDEQYF
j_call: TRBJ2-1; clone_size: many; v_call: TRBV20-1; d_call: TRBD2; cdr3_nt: TGCAGTGCTAGAGGACGGGGGGGGCGGGATGAGCAGTTCTTC; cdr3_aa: CSARGRGGRDEQFF
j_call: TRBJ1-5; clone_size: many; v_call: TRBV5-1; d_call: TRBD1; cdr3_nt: TGCGCCAGCAGCGCGGGACAGGGGGCTAGTCAGCCCCAGCATTTT; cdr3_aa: CASSAGQGASQPQHF
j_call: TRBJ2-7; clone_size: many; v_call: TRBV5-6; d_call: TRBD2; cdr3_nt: TGTGCCAGCAGGTTCCTAGCGGGGGGTTTCTACGAGCAGTACTTC; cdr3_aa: CASRFLAGGFYEQYF
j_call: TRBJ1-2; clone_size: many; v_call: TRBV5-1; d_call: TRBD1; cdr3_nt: TGCGCCAGCAGCTCACAGGGGCCCACTAACTATGGCTACACCTTC; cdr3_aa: CASSSQGPTNYGYTF
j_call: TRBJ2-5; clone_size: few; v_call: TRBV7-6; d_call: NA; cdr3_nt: TGTGCCAGCAGTTCACAGGAACGTGGGACCCAGTACTTC; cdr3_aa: CASSSQERGTQYF
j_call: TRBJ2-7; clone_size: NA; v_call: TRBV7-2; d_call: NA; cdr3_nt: TGTGCCAGCAGCTTAATTGCCAGAGGGGGAGAGCAGTACTTC; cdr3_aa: CASSLIARGGEQYF
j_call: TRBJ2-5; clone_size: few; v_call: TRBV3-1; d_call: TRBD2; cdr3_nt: TGTGCCAGCAGCCAAGTTTCCTCCGGGGGGCAAGAGACCCAGTACTTC; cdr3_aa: CASSQVSSGGQETQYF
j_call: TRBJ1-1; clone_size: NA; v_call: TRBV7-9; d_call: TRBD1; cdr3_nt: TGTGCCAGCAGCTACAGGGGGGAGGACACTGAAGCTTTCTTT; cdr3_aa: CASSYRGEDTEAFF
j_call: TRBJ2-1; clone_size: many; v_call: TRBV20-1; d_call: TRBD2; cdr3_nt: TGCAGTGCAAATAATCCTCTGGCTAGCGGGATCTACAATGAGCAGTTCTTC; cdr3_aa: CSANNPLASGIYNEQFF
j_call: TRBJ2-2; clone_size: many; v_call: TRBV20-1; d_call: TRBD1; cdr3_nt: TGCAGTGCTAGCGCAGGGGGCAACACCGGGGAGCTGTTTTTT; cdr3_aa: CSASAGGNTGELFF
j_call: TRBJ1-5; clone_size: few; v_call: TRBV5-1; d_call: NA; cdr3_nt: TGCGCCAGCAGCTTGGAAGGCAGACATCAGCCCCAGCATTTT; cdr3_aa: CASSLEGRHQPQHF
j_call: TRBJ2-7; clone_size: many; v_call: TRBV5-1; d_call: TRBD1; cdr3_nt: TGCGCCAGCAGCTCAGGGGACAGCCACGAGCAGTACTTC; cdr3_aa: CASSSGDSHEQYF
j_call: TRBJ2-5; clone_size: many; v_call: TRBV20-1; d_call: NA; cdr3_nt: TGCAGTGCTAGTGGGGAGAATCAAGAGACCCAGTACTTC; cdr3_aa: CSASGENQETQYF
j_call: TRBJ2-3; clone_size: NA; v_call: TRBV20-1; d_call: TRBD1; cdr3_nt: TGCAGTGCTGTAGAACTACAGGGGGATGGAGATACGCAGTATTTT; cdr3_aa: CSAVELQGDGDTQYF
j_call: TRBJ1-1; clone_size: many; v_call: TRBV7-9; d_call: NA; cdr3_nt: TGTGCCAGCAGCTTAGAGGGAGACAGAGAAGCTTTCTTT; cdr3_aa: CASSLEGDREAFF
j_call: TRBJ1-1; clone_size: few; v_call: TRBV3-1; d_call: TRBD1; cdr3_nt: TGTGCCAGCAGCCGGAGGACAGGGGCGAGGTCGTCTGAAGCTTTCTTT; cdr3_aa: CASSRRTGARSSEAFF
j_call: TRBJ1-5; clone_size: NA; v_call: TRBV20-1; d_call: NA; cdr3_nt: TGCAGTGCTGGGCAGCCAAATCAGCCCCAGCATTTT; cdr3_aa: CSAGQPNQPQHF
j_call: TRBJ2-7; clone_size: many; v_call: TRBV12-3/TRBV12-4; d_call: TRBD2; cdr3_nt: TGTGCCAGCAGTTTAGGTGGGACTAGCTACGAGCAGTACTTC; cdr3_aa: CASSLGGTSYEQYF
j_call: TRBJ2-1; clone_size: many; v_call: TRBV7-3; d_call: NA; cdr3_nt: TGTGCCAGCAGCTTACGGGACGTCCAAGTCAATGAGCAGTTCTTC; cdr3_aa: CASSLRDVQVNEQFF
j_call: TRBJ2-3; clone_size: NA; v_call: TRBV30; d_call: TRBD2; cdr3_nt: TGTGCCTGGAGCCCCGGGACTAGCGTGAGCACAGATACGCAGTATTTT; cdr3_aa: CAWSPGTSVSTDTQYF
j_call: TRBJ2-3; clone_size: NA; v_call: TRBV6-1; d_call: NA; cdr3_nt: TGTGCCAGCACGCGGCAGATCACAGATACGCAGTATTTT; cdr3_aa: CASTRQITDTQYF
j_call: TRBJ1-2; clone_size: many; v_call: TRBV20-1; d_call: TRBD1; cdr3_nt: TGCAGTGCTAGTACCCCGACAGGGGTCTATGGCTACACCTTC; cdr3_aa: CSASTPTGVYGYTF
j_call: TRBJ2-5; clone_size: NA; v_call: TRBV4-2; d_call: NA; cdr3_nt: TGTGCCAGCAGCCAAGACCCGACCCTCGGCCAGCGGCCCCCAGTGTTGGTCGAGACCCAGTACTTC; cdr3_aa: CASSQDPTLGQRPPVLVETQYF
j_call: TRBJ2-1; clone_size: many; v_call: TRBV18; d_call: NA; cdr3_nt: TGTGCCAGCTCACCACTAGTGGATAATGAGCAGTTCTTC; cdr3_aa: CASSPLVDNEQFF
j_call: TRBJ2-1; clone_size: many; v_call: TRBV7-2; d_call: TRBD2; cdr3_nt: TGTGCCAGCAGCTTAGGTGCGGGGGGGAACAATGAGCAGTTCTTC; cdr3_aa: CASSLGAGGNNEQFF
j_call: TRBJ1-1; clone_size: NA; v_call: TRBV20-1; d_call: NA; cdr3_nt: TGCAGTGCTAGTTGGCACCTGAACACTGAAGCTTTCTTT; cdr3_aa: CSASWHLNTEAFF
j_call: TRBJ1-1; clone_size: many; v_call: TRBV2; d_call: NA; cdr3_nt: TGTGCCAGCAGTGCCTTCGGGACGGTCGACACTGAAGCTTTCTTT; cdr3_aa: CASSAFGTVDTEAFF
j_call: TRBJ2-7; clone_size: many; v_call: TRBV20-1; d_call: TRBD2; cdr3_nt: TGCAGTGCGCACCTTAGCGGGGGCCACTACGAGCAGTACTTC; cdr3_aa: CSAHLSGGHYEQYF
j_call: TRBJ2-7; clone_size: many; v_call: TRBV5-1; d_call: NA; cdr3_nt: TGCGCCAGCAGCTTTGCCTCCTCGGGCGAGCAGTACTTC; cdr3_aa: CASSFASSGEQYF
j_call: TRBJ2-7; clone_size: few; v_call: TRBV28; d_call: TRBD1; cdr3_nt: TGTGCCAGCAGAGCCACAGGGGACCGCTGGGAGCAGTACTTC; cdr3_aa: CASRATGDRWEQYF
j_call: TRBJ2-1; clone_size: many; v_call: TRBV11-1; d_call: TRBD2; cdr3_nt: TGTGCCAGCAGCGCCGGGACTAGCGGGGGATGGCTAATCAATGAGCAGTTCTTC; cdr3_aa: CASSAGTSGGWLINEQFF